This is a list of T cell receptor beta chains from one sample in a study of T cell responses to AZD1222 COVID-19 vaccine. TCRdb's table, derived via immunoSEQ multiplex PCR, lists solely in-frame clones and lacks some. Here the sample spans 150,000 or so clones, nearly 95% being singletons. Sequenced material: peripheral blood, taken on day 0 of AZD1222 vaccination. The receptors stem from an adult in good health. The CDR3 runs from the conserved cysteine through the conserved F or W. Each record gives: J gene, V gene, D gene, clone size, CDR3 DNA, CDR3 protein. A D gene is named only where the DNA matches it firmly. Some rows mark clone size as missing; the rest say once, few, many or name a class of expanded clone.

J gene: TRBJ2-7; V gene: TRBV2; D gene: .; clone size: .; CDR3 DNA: TGTGCCAGCACTCCCCTCGCCGAGCAGTACTTC; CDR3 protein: CASTPLAEQYF
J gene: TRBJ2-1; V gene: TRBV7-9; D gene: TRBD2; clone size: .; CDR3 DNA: TGTGCCAGCAGCATGTGGACTAGCGGGGGGTACAATGAGCAGTTCTTC; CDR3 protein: CASSMWTSGGYNEQFF
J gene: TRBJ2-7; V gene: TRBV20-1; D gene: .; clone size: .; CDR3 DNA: TGCAGTGCTAGTCGGCCCGACCTTTACGAGCAGTACTTC; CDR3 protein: CSASRPDLYEQYF
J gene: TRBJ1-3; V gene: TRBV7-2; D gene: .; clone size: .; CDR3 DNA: TGTGCCAGCAGCCGCCTCGGGGGCTCTGGAAACACCATATATTTT; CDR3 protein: CASSRLGGSGNTIYF
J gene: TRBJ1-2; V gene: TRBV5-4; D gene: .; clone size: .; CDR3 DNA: TGTGCCAGCAGCTTGGAGGGGGGTCGGGGCTATGGCTACACCTTC; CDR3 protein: CASSLEGGRGYGYTF
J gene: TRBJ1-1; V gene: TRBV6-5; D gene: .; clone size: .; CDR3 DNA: TGTGCCAGCAGTTCCATCGGACAGTTGAACACTGAAGCTTTCTTT; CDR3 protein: CASSSIGQLNTEAFF
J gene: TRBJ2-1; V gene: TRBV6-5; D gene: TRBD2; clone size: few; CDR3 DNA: TGTGCCACCAGGACTAGCGGCTACAATGAGCAGTTCTTC; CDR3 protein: CATRTSGYNEQFF
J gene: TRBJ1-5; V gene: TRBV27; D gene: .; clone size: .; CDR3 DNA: TGTGCCAGCAGTTTTTACAGCAATCAGCCCCAGCATTTT; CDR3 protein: CASSFYSNQPQHF
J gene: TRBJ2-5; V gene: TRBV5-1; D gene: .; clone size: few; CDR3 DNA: TGCGCCAGCAGCTCAGGGACCGCTCGGGAGACCCAGTACTTC; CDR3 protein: CASSSGTARETQYF
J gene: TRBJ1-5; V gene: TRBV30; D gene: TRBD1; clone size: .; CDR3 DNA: TGTGCCTGGTCACACAGGGGCGCGCAGCCCCAGCATTTT; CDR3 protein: CAWSHRGAQPQHF
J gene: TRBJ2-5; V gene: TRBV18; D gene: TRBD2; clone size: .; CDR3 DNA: TGTGCCAGCTCACCCGGCGTGGGGGGGCAAGAGACCCAGTACTTC; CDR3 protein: CASSPGVGGQETQYF
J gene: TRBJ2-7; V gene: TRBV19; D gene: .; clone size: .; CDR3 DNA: TGTGCCAGTAGTACCCTCCTGGGGGGGCGCTCCTACGAGCAGTACTTC; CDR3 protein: CASSTLLGGRSYEQYF
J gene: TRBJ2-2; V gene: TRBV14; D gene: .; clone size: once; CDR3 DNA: TGTGCCAGCAGCCCATGGGGCAGCGCGGGCACCGGGGAGCTGTTTTTT; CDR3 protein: CASSPWGSAGTGELFF
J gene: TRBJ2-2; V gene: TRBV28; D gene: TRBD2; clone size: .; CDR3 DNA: TGTGCCAGCAGTTCCGGGGGGAGGGTCACCGGGGAGCTGTTTTTT; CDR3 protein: CASSSGGRVTGELFF
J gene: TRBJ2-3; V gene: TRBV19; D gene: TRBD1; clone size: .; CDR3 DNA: TGTGCCAGTAGTATCCCATCCGACAGGGAATACACAGATACGCAGTATTTT; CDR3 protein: CASSIPSDREYTDTQYF
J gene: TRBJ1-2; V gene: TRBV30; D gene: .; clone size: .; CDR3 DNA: TGTGCCTGGAGTGTGGTGGGTCAGGGAGGCTACACCTTC; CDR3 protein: CAWSVVGQGGYTF
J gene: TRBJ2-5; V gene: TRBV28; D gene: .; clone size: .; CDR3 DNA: TGTGCCAGCAGTAGCGGCCAAGAGACCCAGTACTTC; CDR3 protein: CASSSGQETQYF
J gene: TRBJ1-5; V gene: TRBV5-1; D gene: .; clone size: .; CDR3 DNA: TGCGCCAGCAGCTTAGGCCCTAGCAATCAGCCCCAGCATTTT; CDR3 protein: CASSLGPSNQPQHF
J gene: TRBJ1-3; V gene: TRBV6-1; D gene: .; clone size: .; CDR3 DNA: TGTGCCAGCAGTGAAGCAGGGGCTCCTGGAAACACCATATATTTT; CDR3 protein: CASSEAGAPGNTIYF
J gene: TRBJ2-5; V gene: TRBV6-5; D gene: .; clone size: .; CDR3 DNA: TGTGCCAGCAGTTACTCCGGCCGGCTCCAAGAGACCCAGTACTTC; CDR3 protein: CASSYSGRLQETQYF
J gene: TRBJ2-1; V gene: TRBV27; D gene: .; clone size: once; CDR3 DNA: TGTGCCAGCAGTGTACAAGGGGGAAGGATTGGCCACGGCGATGAGCAGTTCTTC; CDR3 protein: CASSVQGGRIGHGDEQFF
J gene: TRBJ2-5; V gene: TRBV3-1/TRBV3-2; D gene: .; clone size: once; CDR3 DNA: TGTGCCAGCAGCCAAGGATTGTTGGCTCAGGCGGAGACCCAGTACTTC; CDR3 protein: CASSQGLLAQAETQYF
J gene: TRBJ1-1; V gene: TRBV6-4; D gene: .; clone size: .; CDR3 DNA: TGTGCCAGCAGCCCCGGGCCTCAGAACACTGAAGCTTTCTTT; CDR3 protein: CASSPGPQNTEAFF
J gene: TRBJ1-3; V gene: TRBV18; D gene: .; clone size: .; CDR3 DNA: TGTGCCAGCTCACAGACCCAAACGCCCGGAAACACCATATATTTT; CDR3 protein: CASSQTQTPGNTIYF
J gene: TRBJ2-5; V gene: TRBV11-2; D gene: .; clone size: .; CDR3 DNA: TGTGCCAGCAGCTCGGGGGACGCTCAAGCGACCCAGTACTTC; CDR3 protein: CASSSGDAQATQYF
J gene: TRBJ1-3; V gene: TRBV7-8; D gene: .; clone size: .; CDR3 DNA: TGTGCCAGCAGCCAGACAAGCTCTGGAAACACCATATATTTT; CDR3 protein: CASSQTSSGNTIYF
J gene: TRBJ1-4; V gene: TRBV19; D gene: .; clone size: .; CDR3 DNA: TGTGCCAGTAGTAAAGGGATTACAGAGCCCAATGAAAAACTGTTTTTT; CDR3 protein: CASSKGITEPNEKLFF
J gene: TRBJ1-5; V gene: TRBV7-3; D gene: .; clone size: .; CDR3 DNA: TGTGCCAGCAGCTATCAGCCCCAGCATTTT; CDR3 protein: CASSYQPQHF
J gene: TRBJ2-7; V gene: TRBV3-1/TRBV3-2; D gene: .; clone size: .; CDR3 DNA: TGTGCCAGCAGCCCCCTCTCCTACGAGCAGTACTTC; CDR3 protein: CASSPLSYEQYF
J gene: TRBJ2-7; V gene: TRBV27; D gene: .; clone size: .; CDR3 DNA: TGTGCCAGCAGTTTAGCCCCTACCCACGAGCAGTACTTC; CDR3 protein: CASSLAPTHEQYF
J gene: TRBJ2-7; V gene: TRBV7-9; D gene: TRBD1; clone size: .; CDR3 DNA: TGTGCCAGCAGCTTAGTGGGGACAGGGGTCCACGAGCAGTACTTC; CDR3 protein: CASSLVGTGVHEQYF
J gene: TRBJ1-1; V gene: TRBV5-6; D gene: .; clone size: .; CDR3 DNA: TGTGCCAGCACCCAGACGACCGCCACTGAAGCTTTCTTT; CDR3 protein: CASTQTTATEAFF
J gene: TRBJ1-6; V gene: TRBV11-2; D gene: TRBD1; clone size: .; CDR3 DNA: TGTGCCAGCAGCTTACCTACAGGGGAGAATTCACCCCTCCACTTT; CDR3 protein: CASSLPTGENSPLHF
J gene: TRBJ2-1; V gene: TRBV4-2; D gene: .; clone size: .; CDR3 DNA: TGTGCCAGCAGCCAAGATCCCAGATTGGCGTTCTTC; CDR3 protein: CASSQDPRLAFF
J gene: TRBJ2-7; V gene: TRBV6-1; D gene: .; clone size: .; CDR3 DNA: TGTGCCAGCAGTGAAGCGCCAGATCCCTACGAGCAGTACTTC; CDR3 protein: CASSEAPDPYEQYF
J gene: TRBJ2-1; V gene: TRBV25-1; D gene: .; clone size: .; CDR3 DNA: TGTGCCAGCAGTGAACGGTCAGCCTACAATGAGCAGTTCTTC; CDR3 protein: CASSERSAYNEQFF
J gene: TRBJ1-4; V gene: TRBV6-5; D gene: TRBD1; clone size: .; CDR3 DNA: TGTGCCAGCAGCTCCCCGGGACAGGGGGGTGAAAAACTGTTTTTT; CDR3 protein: CASSSPGQGGEKLFF
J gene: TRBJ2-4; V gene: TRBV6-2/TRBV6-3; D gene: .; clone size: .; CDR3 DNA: TGTGCCAGCAGTTACCAGGGGAACATTCAGTACTTC; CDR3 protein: CASSYQGNIQYF
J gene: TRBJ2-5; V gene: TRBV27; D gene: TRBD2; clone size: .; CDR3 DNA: TGTGCCAGCAGTGCCCCTAGCGGGAGGACCAAAGAGACCCAGTACTTC; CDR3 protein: CASSAPSGRTKETQYF
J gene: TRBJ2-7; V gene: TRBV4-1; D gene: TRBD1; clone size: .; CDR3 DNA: TGCGCCAGCAGCCAAGGGACAGGGGGCACTTACGAGCAGTACTTC; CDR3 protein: CASSQGTGGTYEQYF